This record looks at one T cell receptor (beta chain) sequence and its context. TCRdb's copy holds only in-frame clones and misses some; the assay was immunoSEQ multiplex PCR. The sample yields about 10,000 clones, roughly 90% seen once. These data come from a study of follicular helper T cells after annual influenza vaccination. The time point was: 2015-2016 season, pre-vaccination. The CDR3 extends over 15 amino acids. V shed 2 bases and J shed 0 bases, with 7 bases lying between them. Germline loops: CDR1 MNHEY, CDR2 SVGAGI. The sample here was CXCR5+ CD38- circulating T follicular helper cells from blood, taken on the day of influenza vaccination. Noted subset: circulating Tfh, non-naive CD4+CXCR5+PD-1+ (ICOS+CD38+ or ICOS-CD38-). The V and J genes are TRBV6-5 and TRBJ2-2; D uncertain. The source of this sequence is an adult who received the influenza vaccine. The CDR3, as DNA: TGTGCCAGCAGTTACGACACCTCGAACACCGGGGAGCTGTTTTTT. It translates to CASSYDTSNTGELFF.